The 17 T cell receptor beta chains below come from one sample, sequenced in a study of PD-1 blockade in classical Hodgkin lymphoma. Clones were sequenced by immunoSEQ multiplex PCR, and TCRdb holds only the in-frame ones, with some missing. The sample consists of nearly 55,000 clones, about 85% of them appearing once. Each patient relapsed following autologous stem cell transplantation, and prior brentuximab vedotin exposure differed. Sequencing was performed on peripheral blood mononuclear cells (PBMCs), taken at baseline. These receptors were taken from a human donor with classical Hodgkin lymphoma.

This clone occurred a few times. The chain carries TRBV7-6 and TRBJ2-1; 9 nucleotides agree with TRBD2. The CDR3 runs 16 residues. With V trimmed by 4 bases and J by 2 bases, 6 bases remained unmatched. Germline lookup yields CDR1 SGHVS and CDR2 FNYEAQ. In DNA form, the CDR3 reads TGTGCCAGCAGCTCACTAGCGGGTTTAACCTACAATGAGCAGTTCTTC. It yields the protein CASSSLAGLTYNEQFF.

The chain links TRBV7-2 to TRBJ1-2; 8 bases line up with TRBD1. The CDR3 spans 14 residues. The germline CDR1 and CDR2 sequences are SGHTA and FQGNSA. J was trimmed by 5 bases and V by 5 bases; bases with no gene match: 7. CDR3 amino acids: CASSRDRMAYGYTF. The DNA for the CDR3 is TGTGCCAGCAGCCGGGACAGGATGGCGTATGGCTACACCTTC.

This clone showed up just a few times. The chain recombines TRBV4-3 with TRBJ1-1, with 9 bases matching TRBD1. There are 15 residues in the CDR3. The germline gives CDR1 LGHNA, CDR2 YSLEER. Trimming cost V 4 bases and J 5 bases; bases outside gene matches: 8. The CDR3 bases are TGCGCCAGCAGCCGAGGGACAGGGATTGTAACTGAAGCTTTCTTT. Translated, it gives CASSRGTGIVTEAFF.

CDR3 residues: CAWSSGDAGNTIYF. The CDR3, as DNA: TGTGCCTGGAGTAGCGGGGATGCTGGAAACACCATATATTTT. The rearrangement joins TRBV30 to TRBJ1-3; no clear D. Germline CDR1 is GTSNPN and CDR2 is SVGIG (reference sequence). V was cut by 2 bases and J by 2 bases, with 10 bases left in between. This CDR3 region has 14 residues.

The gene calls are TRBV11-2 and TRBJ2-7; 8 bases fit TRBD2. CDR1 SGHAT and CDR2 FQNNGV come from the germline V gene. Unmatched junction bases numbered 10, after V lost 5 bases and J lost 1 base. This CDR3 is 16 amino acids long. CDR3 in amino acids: CASSVGKRESSYEQYV. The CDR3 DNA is TGTGCCAGCAGCGTGGGGAAGCGGGAGTCATCCTACGAGCAGTACGTC.

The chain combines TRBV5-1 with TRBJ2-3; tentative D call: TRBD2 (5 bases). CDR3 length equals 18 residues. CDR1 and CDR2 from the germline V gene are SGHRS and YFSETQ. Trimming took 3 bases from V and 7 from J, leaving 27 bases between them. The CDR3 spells CASSSNPLLGRERNTQYF. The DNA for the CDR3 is TGCGCCAGCAGCTCGAATCCTCTACTAGGAAGGGAGAGAAATACGCAGTATTTT.

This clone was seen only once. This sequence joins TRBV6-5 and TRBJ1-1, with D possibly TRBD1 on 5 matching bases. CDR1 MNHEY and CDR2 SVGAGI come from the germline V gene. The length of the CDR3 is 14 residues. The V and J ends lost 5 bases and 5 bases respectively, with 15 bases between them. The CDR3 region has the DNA TGTGCCAGCAGTCCCTCCAACAGGAAAACTGAAGCTTTCTTT. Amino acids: CASSPSNRKTEAFF.

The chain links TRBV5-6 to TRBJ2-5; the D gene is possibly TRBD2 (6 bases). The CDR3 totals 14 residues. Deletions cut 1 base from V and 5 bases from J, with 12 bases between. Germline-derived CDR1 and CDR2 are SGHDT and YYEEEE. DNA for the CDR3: TGTGCCAGCAGCTTGCTAAGCGGGCATGAGACCCAGTACTTC. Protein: CASSLLSGHETQYF.

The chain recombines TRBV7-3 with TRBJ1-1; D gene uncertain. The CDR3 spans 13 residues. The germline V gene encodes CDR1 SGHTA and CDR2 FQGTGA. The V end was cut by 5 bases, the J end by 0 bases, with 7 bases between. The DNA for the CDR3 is TGTGCCAGCAGCCCCGGCCTGAACACTGAAGCTTTCTTT. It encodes CASSPGLNTEAFF.

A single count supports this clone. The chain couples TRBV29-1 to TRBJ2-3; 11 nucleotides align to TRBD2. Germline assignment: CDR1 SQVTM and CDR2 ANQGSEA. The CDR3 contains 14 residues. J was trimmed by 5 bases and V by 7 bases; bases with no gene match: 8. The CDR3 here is CSAKLAGVIDTQYF. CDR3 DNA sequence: TGCAGCGCCAAACTAGCGGGAGTTATAGATACGCAGTATTTT.

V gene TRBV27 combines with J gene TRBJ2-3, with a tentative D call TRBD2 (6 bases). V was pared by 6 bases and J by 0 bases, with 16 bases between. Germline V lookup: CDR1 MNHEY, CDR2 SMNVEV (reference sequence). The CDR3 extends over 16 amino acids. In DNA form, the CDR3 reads TGTGCCAGCAGCCGCCGCCTAGCGTCAAGCACAGATACGCAGTATTTT. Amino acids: CASSRRLASSTDTQYF.

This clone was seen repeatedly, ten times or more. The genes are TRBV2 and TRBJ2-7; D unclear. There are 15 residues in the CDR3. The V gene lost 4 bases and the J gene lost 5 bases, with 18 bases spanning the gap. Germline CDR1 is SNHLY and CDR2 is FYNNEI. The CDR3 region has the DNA TGTGCCAGCAGTGTTTTCCGCCCAGCCGCGGACGAGCAGTACTTC. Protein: CASSVFRPAADEQYF.

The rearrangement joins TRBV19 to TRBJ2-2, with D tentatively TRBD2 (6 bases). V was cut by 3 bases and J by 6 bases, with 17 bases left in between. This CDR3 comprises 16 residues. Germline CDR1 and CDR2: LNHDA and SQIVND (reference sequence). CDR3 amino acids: CASSIAGLNIPGELFF. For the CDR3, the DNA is TGTGCCAGTAGTATCGCGGGACTGAATATACCCGGGGAGCTGTTTTTT.

CDR3 in amino acids: CAWIGGLRVTEAFF. The CDR3, as DNA: TGTGCCTGGATTGGGGGGCTTAGGGTCACTGAAGCTTTCTTT. The V and J genes are TRBV30 and TRBJ1-1, with D tentatively TRBD1 (6 bases). V was clipped by 4 bases and J by 4 bases, with 16 bases between them. The germline V gene encodes CDR1 GTSNPN and CDR2 SVGIG (reference sequence). The CDR3 is 14 amino acids. The variable domain in full, with the rest retrieved from reference TRBV30 and TRBJ1-1, is SQTIHQWPATLVQPVGSPLSLECTVEGTSNPNLYWYRQAAGRGLQLLFYSVGIGQISSEVPQNLSASRPQDRQFILSSKKLLLSDSGFYLCAWIGGLRVTEAFFGQGTRLTVV.

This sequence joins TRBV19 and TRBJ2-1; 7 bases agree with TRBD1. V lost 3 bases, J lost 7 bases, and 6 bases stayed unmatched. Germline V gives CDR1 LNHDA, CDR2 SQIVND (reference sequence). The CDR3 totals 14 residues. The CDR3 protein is CASSIRTGYNEQFF. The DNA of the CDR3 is TGTGCCAGTAGTATCAGGACAGGTTATAATGAGCAGTTCTTC.

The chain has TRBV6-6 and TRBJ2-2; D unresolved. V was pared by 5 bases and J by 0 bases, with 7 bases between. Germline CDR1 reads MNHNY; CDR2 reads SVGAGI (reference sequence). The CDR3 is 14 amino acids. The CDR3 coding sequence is TGTGCCAGCAGTAGTCGTGCGAACACCGGGGAGCTGTTTTTT. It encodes CASSSRANTGELFF.

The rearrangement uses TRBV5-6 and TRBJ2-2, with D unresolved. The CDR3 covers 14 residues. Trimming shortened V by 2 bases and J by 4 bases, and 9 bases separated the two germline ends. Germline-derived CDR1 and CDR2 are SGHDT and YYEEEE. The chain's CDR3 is CASSFSTATGELFF. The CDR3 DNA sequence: TGTGCCAGCAGCTTCTCAACAGCCACCGGGGAGCTGTTTTTT.